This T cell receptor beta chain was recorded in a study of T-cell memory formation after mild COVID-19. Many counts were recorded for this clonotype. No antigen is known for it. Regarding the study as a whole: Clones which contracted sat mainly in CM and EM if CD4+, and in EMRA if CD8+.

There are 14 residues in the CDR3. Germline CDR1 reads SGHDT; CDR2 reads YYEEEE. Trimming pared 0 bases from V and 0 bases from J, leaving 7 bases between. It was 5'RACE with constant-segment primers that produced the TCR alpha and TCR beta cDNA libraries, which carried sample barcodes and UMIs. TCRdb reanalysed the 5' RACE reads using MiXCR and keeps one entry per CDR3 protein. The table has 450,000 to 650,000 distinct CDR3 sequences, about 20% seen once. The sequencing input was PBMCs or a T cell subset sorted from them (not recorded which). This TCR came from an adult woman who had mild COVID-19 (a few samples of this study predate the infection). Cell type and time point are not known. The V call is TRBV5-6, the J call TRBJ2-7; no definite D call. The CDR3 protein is CASSLGSSSYEQYF. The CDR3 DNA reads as TGTGCCAGCAGCTTGGGGTCCAGCTCCTACGAGCAGTACTTC.